The 10 T cell receptor beta chains below all came from one sample that was sequenced in a study of technical replicates of blood from a handful of donors. Libraries were prepared by immunoSEQ multiplex PCR; TCRdb keeps only in-frame clonotypes and omits some of them. Of over 75,000 clones in the sample, under 97% were seen once. What was sequenced was T cells isolated from PBMCs. These receptors came from a human donor in good health.

The chain carries TRBV6-5 and TRBJ1-2, with D unresolved. This CDR3 is 14 amino acids long. CDR1 MNHEY and CDR2 SVGAGI come from the germline V gene. Trimming pared 4 bases from V and 4 bases from J, leaving 13 bases between. DNA for the CDR3: TGTGCCAGCAGTTTCAATACAGTTGGCTATGGCTACACCTTC. Translation gives CASSFNTVGYGYTF.

The V and J genes are TRBV7-9 and TRBJ2-1; 8 bases are a match to TRBD2. The junction had 7 bases not matched to a gene; V was cut back by 2 bases and J by 4 bases. The CDR3 loop spans 16 amino acids. Germline-derived CDR1 and CDR2 are SEHNR and FQNEAQ (reference sequence). This CDR3 is CASSLLKAGAYNEQFF. CDR3 nucleotides: TGTGCCAGCAGCTTACTAAAAGCGGGGGCTTACAATGAGCAGTTCTTC.

This chain joins TRBV19 and TRBJ2-3, with D possibly being TRBD2 (6 bases). The CDR3 runs 17 residues. Germline V gene lookup returns CDR1 LNHDA and CDR2 SQIVND (reference sequence). Trimming removed 4 bases from V and 0 bases from J, with 17 bases in between. The CDR3 loop is CASSSILRERSTDTQYF. DNA for the CDR3: TGTGCCAGTAGTAGTATTTTACGGGAGAGAAGCACAGATACGCAGTATTTT.

CDR3 in DNA: TGTGCCAGCAGCGTTCTGCGGTGTGACAGGGCAGGAAACTATGGCTACACCTTC. It translates to CASSVLRCDRAGNYGYTF. V gene TRBV9 combines with J gene TRBJ1-2; 7 bases agree with TRBD1. The trim removed 2 bases at V and 2 bases at J, leaving 15 bases unmatched. CDR3 length equals 18 residues. Germline V CDR1 and CDR2: SGDLS, YYNGEE.

This clone was counted once. The J gene is TRBJ2-3, the V gene TRBV7-8; 8 bases line up with TRBD1. With V trimmed by 5 bases and J by 6 bases, 10 bases remained unmatched. Germline V gene sequence: CDR1 SGHVS, CDR2 FQNEAQ. The CDR3 covers 15 residues. CDR3 sequence reads: CASSPPWTGRDTQYF. CDR3 DNA: TGTGCCAGCAGCCCCCCTTGGACAGGGCGGGATACGCAGTATTTT.

The V gene is TRBV6-5, the J gene TRBJ2-5; D is perhaps TRBD1 (5 bases). Between the trimmed V and J ends, which lost 7 bases and 0 bases, there was a span of 12 bases. CDR1 and CDR2 from the germline V gene are MNHEY and SVGAGI. The CDR3 covers 14 residues. Here the CDR3 reads CASTHLGDQETQYF. DNA for the CDR3: TGTGCCAGCACCCACTTAGGGGACCAAGAGACCCAGTACTTC.

The genes are TRBV6-5 and TRBJ2-2, with a possible D match to TRBD2 (5 bases). The CDR3 consists of 16 residues. V lost 0 bases and J lost 0, with 8 bases in between. Germline CDR1 MNHEY, CDR2 SVGAGI. CDR3 amino acids: CASSYSRTPNTGELFF. The CDR3 DNA reads TGTGCCAGCAGTTACTCCAGGACTCCGAACACCGGGGAGCTGTTTTTT.

This rearrangement joins TRBV4-1 to TRBJ2-5; no reliable D call. CDR1 is MGHRA and CDR2 is YSYEKL in the germline V gene. This CDR3 has 11 residues. Trimming shortened V by 5 bases and J by 4 bases, and 5 bases separated the two germline ends. This chain's CDR3 is CASSYSETQYF. In nucleotides, the CDR3 is TGCGCCAGCAGCTATTCAGAGACCCAGTACTTC.

The rearrangement links TRBV28 to TRBJ2-1; 8 bases agree with TRBD2. The CDR3 sequence is 16 residues long. V was pared by 5 bases and J by 0 bases, with 6 bases of the junction left unmatched. Germline CDR1 is MDHEN and CDR2 is SYDVKM. CDR3 region: CASSLAGWSSYNEQFF. The CDR3 bases are TGTGCCAGCAGTCTAGCGGGCTGGAGCTCCTACAATGAGCAGTTCTTC.

The gene calls are TRBV2 and TRBJ1-3, with unresolved D. With 0 bases removed from V and 8 bases from J, the gap between germline ends came to 17 bases. The CDR3 is 16 amino acids. In germline, CDR1 is SNHLY, CDR2 FYNNEI. For the CDR3, the DNA is TGTGCCAGCAGTGAAGCGCCTGACCTAGGGAGGGACACCATATATTTT. Translation: CASSEAPDLGRDTIYF. The full variable domain, in which reference TRBV2 and TRBJ1-3 provide the parts outside the CDR3, is EPEVTQTPSHQVTQMGQEVILRCVPISNHLYFYWYRQILGQKVEFLVSFYNNEISEKSEIFDDQFSVERPDGSNFTLKIRSTKLEDSAMYFCASSEAPDLGRDTIYFGEGSWLTVV.